The clone carrying this TCR beta chain was recorded a few times. Its antigen is currently unknown. The entry originates in a study of beta chain features in type 1 diabetes. The study's findings and limits: Fewer junction insertions and more nucleotide deletions appeared in type 1 diabetes patients. For Type 1 diabetes patients, all four CD4+ subsets carried TCRB CDR3s that were moderately but significantly shorter.

Markers CD45RO/CCR7/CD25/CD127/CD95/CD27 served to sort CD4+ naive, central memory, regulatory and stem cell-like memory cells. The investigators reverse transcribed all of the isolated RNA, so they sequenced expressed TCRB transcripts. TCRdb's table, derived via immunoSEQ multiplex PCR, lists solely in-frame clones and lacks some. In the table there are approximately 170,000 clones, around 7.9% of which are singletons. Germline CDR1 reads DFQATT; CDR2 reads SNEGSKA (reference sequence). After removal of 7 bases from V and 11 bases from J, the junction contained 9 bases not matched to a gene. The CDR3 totals 11 residues.

V gene TRBV20-1 combines with J gene TRBJ2-3; 7 bases map to TRBD1. This receptor was identified in a young man with type 1 diabetes. Sequencing input: central memory CD4+ T cells from blood. In DNA, the CDR3 is TGCAGTGTAAGACGAGGGGGCGAGCAGTATTTT. Protein sequence: CSVRRGGEQYF.